This T cell receptor beta chain was documented in a study of spatial heterogeneity in lung cancer. Study in general: Sequencing consistently turned up more beta-chain sequences than alpha-chain sequences. Overall study results and limits: At resection, ubiquitous expanded tumor TCRs appeared in blood more than at follow-up.

CDR1 SEHNR and CDR2 FQNEAQ come from the germline V gene (reference sequence). This CDR3 contains 14 residues. The V segment lost 4 bases and the J segment 8 bases; nucleotides outside the gene matches: 9. As to time point: sample taken at primary tumor resection. Whole RNA obtained from tumor, nontumor lung or frozen PBMC underwent sequencing without sorting. This clonotype appeared a few times. Its antigen is still unknown. TCRdb used MiXCR to reprocess the 5' RACE reads, holding one entry per CDR3 protein. Of 50,000 to 65,000 distinct CDR3 sequences in the sample, roughly 7.9% were seen once. The rearrangement links TRBV7-9 to TRBJ1-2, with 8 positions matching TRBD1. The input for sequencing was PBMCs, taken at surgery. This receptor was identified in a female donor with early-stage non-small cell lung cancer. The CDR3 region is CASSSPGRGRGYTF. CDR3 DNA sequence: TGTGCCAGCAGCTCCCCTGGCAGGGGGCGAGGCTACACCTTC. The variable domain in full, with the rest retrieved from reference TRBV7-9 and TRBJ1-2, is DTGVSQNPRHKITKRGQNVTFRCDPISEHNRLYWYRQTLGQGPEFLTYFQNEAQLEKSRLLSDRFSAERPKGSFSTLEIQRTEQGDSAMYLCASSSPGRGRGYTFGSGTRLTVV.